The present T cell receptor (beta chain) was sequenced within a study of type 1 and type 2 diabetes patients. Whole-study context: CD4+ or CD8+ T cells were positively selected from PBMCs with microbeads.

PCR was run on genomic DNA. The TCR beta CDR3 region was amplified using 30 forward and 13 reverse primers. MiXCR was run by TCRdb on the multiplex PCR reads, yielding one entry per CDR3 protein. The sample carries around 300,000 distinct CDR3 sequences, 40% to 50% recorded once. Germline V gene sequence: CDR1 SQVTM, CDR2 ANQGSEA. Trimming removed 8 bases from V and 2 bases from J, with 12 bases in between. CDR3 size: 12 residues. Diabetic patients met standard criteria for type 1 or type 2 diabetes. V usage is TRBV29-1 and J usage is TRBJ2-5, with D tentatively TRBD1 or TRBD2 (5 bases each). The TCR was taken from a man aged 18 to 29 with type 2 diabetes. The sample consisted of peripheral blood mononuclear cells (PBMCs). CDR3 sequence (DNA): TGCAGCCTACGGGACGGACAAGAGACCCAGTACTTC. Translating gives CSLRDGQETQYF. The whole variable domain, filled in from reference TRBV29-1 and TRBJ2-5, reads SAVISQKPSRDICQRGTSLTIQCQVDSQVTMMFWYRQQPGQSLTLIATANQGSEATYESGFVIDKFPISRPNLTFSTLTVSNMSPEDSSIYLCSLRDGQETQYFGPGTRLLVL.